The entry below gives a single T cell receptor beta chain sequence along with its context. This sample is part of a study of blood T cell repertoires in COVID-19. The overall study: Some COVID-19 samples were acute and others convalescent; all came from the United States, Italy and Spain. T cells, B-cell-depleted T cells, or PBMCs provided the cDNA or gDNA that served as material.

Under the authors' procedure: Cell counts per sample came from amplifying reference gene primers. Data came from immunoSEQ multiplex PCR; TCRdb stores just in-frame clones and leaves some out. The V and J calls and clone size were taken over from that table, and D and trimming were inferred from the DNA. The sample carries roughly 300,000 clones, 65% to 90% recorded once. This receptor was identified in a woman aged 60-75 years with active or convalescent COVID-19. Source material: peripheral blood.

The CDR3 spells CASSPQSGGTEAFF. Written as DNA, the CDR3 is TGTGCCAGCTCACCTCAGTCAGGGGGCACTGAAGCTTTCTTT. The chain is built from TRBV18 and TRBJ1-1, with 7 bases aligning to TRBD1. J lost 4 bases, V lost 3 bases, and 5 bases had no gene match. There are 14 residues in the CDR3. Germline lookup yields CDR1 KGHSH and CDR2 LQKENI. The full variable domain, completed using reference TRBV18 and TRBJ1-1, is NAGVMQNPRHLVRRRGQEARLRCSPMKGHSHVYWYRQLPEEGLKFMVYLQKENIIDESGMPKERFSAEFPKEGPSILRIQQVVRGDSAAYFCASSPQSGGTEAFFGQGTRLTVV.